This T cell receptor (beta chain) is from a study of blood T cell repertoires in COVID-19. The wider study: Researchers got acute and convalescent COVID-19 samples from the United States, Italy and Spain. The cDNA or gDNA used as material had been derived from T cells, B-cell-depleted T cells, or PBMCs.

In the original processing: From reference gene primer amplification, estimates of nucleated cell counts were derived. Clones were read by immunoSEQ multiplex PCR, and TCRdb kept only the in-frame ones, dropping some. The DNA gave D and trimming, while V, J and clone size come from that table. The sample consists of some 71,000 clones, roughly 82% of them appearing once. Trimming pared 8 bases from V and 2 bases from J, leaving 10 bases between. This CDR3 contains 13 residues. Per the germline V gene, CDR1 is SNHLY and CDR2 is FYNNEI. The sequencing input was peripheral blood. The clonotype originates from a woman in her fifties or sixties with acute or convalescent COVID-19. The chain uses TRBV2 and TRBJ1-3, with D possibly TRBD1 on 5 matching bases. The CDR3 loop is CASVDRPGNTIYF. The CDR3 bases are TGTGCCAGCGTCGACAGACCTGGAAACACCATATATTTT. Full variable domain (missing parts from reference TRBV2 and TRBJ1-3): EPEVTQTPSHQVTQMGQEVILRCVPISNHLYFYWYRQILGQKVEFLVSFYNNEISEKSEIFDDQFSVERPDGSNFTLKIRSTKLEDSAMYFCASVDRPGNTIYFGEGSWLTVV.